This TCR beta chain stems from a study of technical replicates of blood from several donors. Per the germline V gene, CDR1 is SGDLS and CDR2 is YYNGEE. The V gene lost 0 bases and the J gene lost 5 bases, with 12 bases spanning the gap. The CDR3 totals 15 residues. Produced via immunoSEQ multiplex PCR; TCRdb's table is partial and in-frame only. The sample holds about 54,000 clones; roughly 94% are singletons and the top ten take approximately 0.2%. The TCR sequence derives from a human donor in good health. The chain recombines TRBV9 with TRBJ2-1; D is possibly TRBD2 (5 bases). The sample consisted of T cells isolated from PBMCs. CDR3 coding DNA: TGTGCCAGCAGCGTAGTTCCGGGGAAGGACAATGAGCAGTTCTTC. Translated, it gives CASSVVPGKDNEQFF.